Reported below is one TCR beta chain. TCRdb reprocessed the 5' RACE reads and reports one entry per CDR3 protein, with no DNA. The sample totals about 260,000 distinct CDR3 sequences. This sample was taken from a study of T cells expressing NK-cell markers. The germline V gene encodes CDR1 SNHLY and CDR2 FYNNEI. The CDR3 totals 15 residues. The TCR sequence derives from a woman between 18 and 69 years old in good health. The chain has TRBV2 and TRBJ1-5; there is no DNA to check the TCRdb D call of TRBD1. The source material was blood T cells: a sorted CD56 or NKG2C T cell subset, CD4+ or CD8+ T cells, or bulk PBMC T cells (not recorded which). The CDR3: CASSEQGAGNQPQHF.